The rows below give T cell receptor beta chains drawn from one sample of a study of T cell responses to AZD1222 COVID-19 vaccine. TCRdb's table, derived via immunoSEQ multiplex PCR, lists solely in-frame clones and lacks some. The sample includes about 130,000 clones, over 85% of them seen just once. Material: peripheral blood, obtained on day 0 of AZD1222 vaccination. The source of these receptors is an adult in good health. Both conserved end residues are part of each CDR3. The order of the fields is V gene, D gene, J gene, clone size, CDR3 DNA, CDR3 protein. D genes are given only for firm matches. Not all rows give a size; the values are once, few, many and, for expanded clones, a class.

TRBV28	-	TRBJ1-2	-	TGTGCCAGCAGTTTATTGGGGGTAGGCTACACCTTC	CASSLLGVGYTF
TRBV23-1	-	TRBJ1-5	-	TGCGCCACCAGCCCCCATGTAGGGGGACGAGGTCAGCCCCAGCATTTT	CATSPHVGGRGQPQHF
TRBV28	TRBD1	TRBJ1-1	-	TGTGCCAGCGTAAAGACCGACGGGACAGGGGGCACTGAAGCTTTCTTT	CASVKTDGTGGTEAFF
TRBV7-3	-	TRBJ2-2	-	TGTGCCAGCAGCCCCGGGTTGGGCACCGGGGAGCTGTTTTTT	CASSPGLGTGELFF
TRBV19	-	TRBJ1-1	-	TGTGCCAGTAGTAATCCCTGGGGCACACCGCTGAGGACTGAAGCTTTCTTT	CASSNPWGTPLRTEAFF
TRBV25-1	TRBD2	TRBJ2-1	-	TGTGCCAGCAGTGAAAGTACCACTAGCGGATACAATGAGCAGTTCTTC	CASSESTTSGYNEQFF
TRBV4-3	TRBD1	TRBJ1-2	-	TGCGCCAGCAGCCAAGCCCGGGACAGGCTTAACTATGGCTACACCTTC	CASSQARDRLNYGYTF
TRBV24-1	TRBD2	TRBJ2-3	-	TGTGCCACCAGTGACGTAGCGGGGTCTAGCACAGATACGCAGTATTTT	CATSDVAGSSTDTQYF
TRBV27	TRBD1	TRBJ1-4	once	TGTGCCAGCAGTTTTCTTTGGGACAGTAATGAAAAACTGTTTTTT	CASSFLWDSNEKLFF
TRBV10-2	-	TRBJ1-1	-	TGCGCCAGCAGTGGATTCCCGCGGGTACCCCCTTTCTTT	CASSGFPRVPPFF
TRBV18	-	TRBJ2-6	-	TGTGCCAGCTCACCAGTTATGAGGACTGGGGCCAACGTCCTGACTTTC	CASSPVMRTGANVLTF
TRBV29-1	-	TRBJ1-4	-	TGCAGCGTTGGGAAGGGTGGAGAAAAACTGTTTTTT	CSVGKGGEKLFF
TRBV6-5	TRBD1	TRBJ1-1	-	TGTGCCAGCAGGCGTCCCGGGACAGGGGGGACTGAAGCTTTCTTT	CASRRPGTGGTEAFF
TRBV27	-	TRBJ2-3	-	TGTGCCAGCAGTTTAGGTGATACGCAGTATTTT	CASSLGDTQYF
TRBV15	-	TRBJ2-3	-	TGTGCCACCAGCATAGAGGCTGTCACAGATACGCAGTATTTT	CATSIEAVTDTQYF
TRBV4-3	-	TRBJ1-4	-	TGCGCCAGCAGCCAACAAATAGGGTATGAAAAACTGTTTTTT	CASSQQIGYEKLFF
TRBV27	TRBD2	TRBJ2-7	once	TGTGCCAGCAGTTTGCGGGAGGGCTACGAGCAGTACTTC	CASSLREGYEQYF
TRBV20-1	-	TRBJ2-7	-	TGCAGTGCTAGCTCCTACGAGCAGTACTTC	CSASSYEQYF
TRBV30	-	TRBJ2-1	-	TGTGCCTGGGGTCGTCATGGCGACTGGCAGTTCTTC	CAWGRHGDWQFF
TRBV29-1	TRBD1	TRBJ1-1	-	TGCAGCGTTTACAGGGGGACCCCTGAAGCTTTCTTT	CSVYRGTPEAFF
TRBV6-5	TRBD1	TRBJ1-2	once	TGTGCCAGCAGTTACTCGCAGGGGGGAGGCTACACCTTC	CASSYSQGGGYTF
TRBV12-3/TRBV12-4	-	TRBJ1-1	-	TGTGCCAGCATTGGTGACAGCCTGAGTGAAGCTTTCTTT	CASIGDSLSEAFF
TRBV2	TRBD1	TRBJ1-1	-	TGTGCCAGCAGCCGGACAGGGTTGGACACTGAAGCTTTCTTT	CASSRTGLDTEAFF
TRBV6-6	-	TRBJ2-7	-	TGTGCCAGCAGTGACCGACTTATCTCCCGGGCCGGTGGGTACTTC	CASSDRLISRAGGYF
TRBV5-1	TRBD2	TRBJ2-5	-	TGCGCCAGCAGCTTGGTTTTAGCGGGAGGCCAAGAGACCCAGTACTTC	CASSLVLAGGQETQYF
TRBV11-2	TRBD2	TRBJ2-7	-	TGTGCCAGCAGCTTAGTCGCTGGTGGCGGGAGGGTAAACGAGCAGTACTTC	CASSLVAGGGRVNEQYF
TRBV12-3/TRBV12-4	-	TRBJ1-2	-	TGTGCCAGCAGTTTGATCGGGAATGGCTACACCTTC	CASSLIGNGYTF
TRBV11-2	-	TRBJ1-5	-	TGTGCCAGCAGCTTGGGCAGAAATCAGCCCCAGCATTTT	CASSLGRNQPQHF
TRBV6-1	-	TRBJ2-3	-	TGTGCCAGCAGTGATCGGAAGACAGATACGCAGTATTTT	CASSDRKTDTQYF